The clone carrying this TCR beta chain was counted between two and nine times. The antigen remains unidentified. Libraries were prepared by immunoSEQ multiplex PCR; TCRdb keeps only in-frame clonotypes and omits some of them. Of tens of thousands of clones in the sample, under 90% were seen once. The sample originates from a study of OX40 agonist ivuxolimab in advanced cancers. Overall study results and limits: Undetermined was the antigen specificity of the expanded peripheral T cells. Clonal expansion was seen in CD4+ and CD8+ blood T cells by week 6 at 0.1 to 3.0 mg/kg.

Patients had blood sampled at baseline and again on cycle 4 day 1 and cycle 7 day 1. Germline loops: CDR1 SNHLY, CDR2 FYNNEI. The CDR3 runs 17 residues. The germline V and J ends were trimmed by 3 bases and 0 bases, with 15 bases remaining between them. This sample comprised CD4+ or CD8+ T cells sorted from blood, obtained in a trial of the OX40 agonist ivuxolimab. This chain uses TRBV2 with TRBJ2-1; no definite D call. The receptor's source is an adult with an advanced solid tumor such as melanoma, head and neck, liver or kidney cancer. CDR3 amino acids: CASSDGPDLSSYNEQFF. CDR3 nucleotides: TGTGCCAGCAGTGATGGGCCGGACCTGAGCTCCTACAATGAGCAGTTCTTC.